This T cell receptor beta chain was sequenced in a study of T cell responses to AZD1222 COVID-19 vaccine. Notes on the study in general: Two doses of AZD1222 preceded a rise in Spike-specific TCR breadth and depth.

The data were produced by immunoSEQ multiplex PCR, yet TCRdb's version contains in-frame clones alone and is incomplete. Here the sample spans some 87,000 clones, around nine tenths being singletons. This clone was seen once. The antigen is unknown. This receptor was identified in an adult in good health. The sample in question was peripheral blood, obtained on day 0 of MenACWY control vaccination.

CDR3 sequence (DNA): TGCGCCAGCAGCTTGGCCGGGGATGGCACTGAAGCTTTCTTT. Protein product: CASSLAGDGTEAFF. The rearrangement uses TRBV5-1 and TRBJ1-1, with no clear D. This CDR3 spans 14 amino acids. Germline V gene sequence: CDR1 SGHRS, CDR2 YFSETQ. V lost 0 bases, J lost 4 bases, and 10 bases lay in between.